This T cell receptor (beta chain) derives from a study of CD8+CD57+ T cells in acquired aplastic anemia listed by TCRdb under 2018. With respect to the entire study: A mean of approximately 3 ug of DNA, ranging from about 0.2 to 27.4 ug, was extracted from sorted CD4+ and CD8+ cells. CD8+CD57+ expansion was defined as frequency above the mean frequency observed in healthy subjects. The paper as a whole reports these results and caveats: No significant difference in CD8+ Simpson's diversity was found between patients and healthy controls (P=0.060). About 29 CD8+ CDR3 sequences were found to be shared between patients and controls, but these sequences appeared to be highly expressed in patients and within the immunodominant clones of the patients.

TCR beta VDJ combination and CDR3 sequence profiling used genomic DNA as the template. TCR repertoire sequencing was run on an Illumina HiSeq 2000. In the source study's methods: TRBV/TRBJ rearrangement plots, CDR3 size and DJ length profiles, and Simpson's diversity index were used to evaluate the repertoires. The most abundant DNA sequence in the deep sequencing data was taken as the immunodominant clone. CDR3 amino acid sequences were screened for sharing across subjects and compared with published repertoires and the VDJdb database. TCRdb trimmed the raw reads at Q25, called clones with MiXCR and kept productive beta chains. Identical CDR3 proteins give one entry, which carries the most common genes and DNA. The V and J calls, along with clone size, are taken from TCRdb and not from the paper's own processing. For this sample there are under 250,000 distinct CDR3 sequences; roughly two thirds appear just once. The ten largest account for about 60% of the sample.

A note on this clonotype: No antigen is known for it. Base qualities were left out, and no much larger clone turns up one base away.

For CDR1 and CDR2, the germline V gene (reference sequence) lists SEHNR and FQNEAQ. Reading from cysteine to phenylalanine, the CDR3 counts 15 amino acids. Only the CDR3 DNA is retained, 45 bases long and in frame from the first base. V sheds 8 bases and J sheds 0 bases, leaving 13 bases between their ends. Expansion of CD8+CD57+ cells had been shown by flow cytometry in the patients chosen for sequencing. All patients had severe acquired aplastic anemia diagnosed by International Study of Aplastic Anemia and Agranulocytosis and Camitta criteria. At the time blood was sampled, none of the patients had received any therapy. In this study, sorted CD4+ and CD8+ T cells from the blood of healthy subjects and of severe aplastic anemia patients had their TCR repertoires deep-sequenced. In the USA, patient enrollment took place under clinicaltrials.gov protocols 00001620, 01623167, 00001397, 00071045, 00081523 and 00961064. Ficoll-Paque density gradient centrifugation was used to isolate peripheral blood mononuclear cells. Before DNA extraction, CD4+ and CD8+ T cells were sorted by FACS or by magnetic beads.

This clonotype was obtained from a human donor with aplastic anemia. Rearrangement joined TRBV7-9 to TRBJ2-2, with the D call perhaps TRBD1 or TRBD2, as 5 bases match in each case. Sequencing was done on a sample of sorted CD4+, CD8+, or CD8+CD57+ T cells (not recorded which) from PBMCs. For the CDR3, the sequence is CASRPGLANTGELFF. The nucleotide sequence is TGTGCCAGCCGGCCGGGGCTCGCGAACACCGGGGAGCTGTTTTTT.